The clone carrying this T cell receptor beta chain was detected only a few times. Its antigen is undetermined. Profiled with immunoSEQ multiplex PCR; TCRdb holds only in-frame clones, not every one. Of tens of thousands of clones listed, 74% are singletons. This specimen comes from a study of vaccination effects on CD4 cells after COVID-19. Study findings and constraints: Clones of infection and vaccine origin contracted markedly late after vaccination. Cross-reaction with common cold coronaviruses was seen in only 1 of 255 vaccine-induced clones from healthy vaccinees.

Having been cultured for 10 days, the cells underwent CD4+ T cell isolation. Vaccine administered to participants consisted of two doses of either BNT162b2 or mRNA-1273. This sequence originates from a human donor who received a COVID-19 vaccine. The sequenced sample was CD4+ T cells from PBMCs cultured without peptide, obtained after COVID-19 vaccination.

The CDR3, as DNA: TGTGCCAGCAGCTTGAGGGCAGCCTCCTATAATTCACCCCTCCACTTT. Encoded protein: CASSLRAASYNSPLHF. The V gene is TRBV5-6, the J gene TRBJ1-6; the D is unclear. The germline gives CDR1 SGHDT, CDR2 YYEEEE. This CDR3 spans 16 amino acids. The V end lost 1 base, the J end lost 0 bases, and 8 bases lay between the germline ends.